This entry describes one TCR beta chain. This clonotype was observed many times. Its cognate antigen has yet to be identified. No much larger clonotype is one base removed from it; base qualities were not supplied. The intended sense of this specimen's time point label: newly diagnosed GD, antithyroid drugs for less than 3 months. For both TCR sequencing and RNA sequencing, RNA was extracted from PBMCs using TRIzol. The diagnosis of Graves' disease followed American Thyroid Association guidelines. The patients came from an endocrinology department in Xi'an, China. Each patient gave about 8.1 milliliters of peripheral blood, collected in an EDTA anticoagulant tube. Ficoll Paque Plus density gradient separation was used to isolate PBMCs, and no further T cell sorting was performed. An Agilent 2100 Bioanalyzer and agarose gel were used to check RNA quality, and a NanoDrop 2000 was used to measure RNA concentration.

V was cut back by 7 bases and J by 1 base, leaving a gap of 16 bases between them. The CDR3 runs 15 residues from the cysteine to the phenylalanine. CDR3 DNA only is kept here, 45 bases in frame from base 1. Sequences MDHEN (CDR1) and SYDVKM (CDR2) are obtained from the germline V gene. Library preparation used multiplex PCR. TCRdb lists the instrument as Illumina HiSeq 4000. CDR3 regions were amplified by Arm-PCR with iRepertoire HTBI primers to construct TCR beta libraries. Before sequencing, the PCR products went through gel purification. The authors' analysis ran thus. Across samples, 60 to 75 TRBV and around 15 TRBJ segments were identified and used for gene usage analysis of CDR3 amino acid clonotypes. COPE and FqMerger were used to merge filtered high-quality paired reads into contigs. BLAST was used to align contigs to IMGT TRBV, TRBD and TRBJ reference genes, and CDR3 was defined according to IMGT. Clonotypes above 0.1% frequency were classified as highly expanded clones. Shannon entropy served as the measure of repertoire diversity, while the Gini coefficient captured V-J evenness. Public clonotypes were defined as clonotypes shared by more than one individual. TCRdb itself trimmed the public reads at Q25 with fastp, ran MiXCR and retained productive beta chains. Merged by CDR3 protein, the rows form single entries marked with the most common genes and DNA. TCRdb assigned the V and J calls; the authors' analysis was not used. Within this sample are about 350,000 distinct CDR3 sequences, with around 15% of them counted one time only. Of the sample, 20% to 25% falls within the top ten clones.

The data were obtained in a study of regulatory T cells in long-lasting Graves disease (dated by TCRdb to about 2021). With regard to the full study: Antithyroid drugs had been taken for less than 3 months by newly diagnosed Graves' disease patients. This study used TCR sequencing and RNA sequencing of peripheral blood to compare persistent Graves' disease patients against newly diagnosed Graves' disease patients. The study was conducted in China and was registered as a clinical trial. A total of approximately 35 samples were covered by TCR sequencing, comprising about 13 persistent and 20 or so newly diagnosed Graves' disease patients.

General study outcomes and caveats: Preferential use of TRBV28, TRBJ1-2 and TRBJ2-5 was observed in persistent disease, whereas TRBV20-1 and TRBJ2-1 were favored in newly diagnosed disease. Persistent Graves' disease patients showed lower TCR Shannon entropy and fewer highly expanded clones than newly diagnosed patients, suggesting clonal expansion. Persistent patients shared more public clonotypes among themselves (2,741) than newly diagnosed patients did (approximately 970). Only peripheral blood was studied, because thyroid tissue, the primary lesion, was inaccessible. Sequencing and analysis were limited to the TCR beta chain. The authors acknowledged the small sample size as a limitation that may reduce accuracy.

Separately, the same data were catalogued under a study of T cells in Graves' hyperthyroidism and ophthalmopathy. As noted in the second study: A patient counted as having stable Graves' hyperthyroidism if no progression to ophthalmopathy occurred over 18 months of follow-up. Hyperthyroidism patients were aged 18 to 65 years and newly diagnosed, with disease duration of less than 2 months. The study excluded patients with uncontrolled infections, other autoimmune diseases, pregnancy or lactation. Diagnoses were established on the basis of clinical symptoms, serum thyroxine and TRAb, thyroid ultrasound, and orbital computed tomography. A first-round RT-PCR of the TCR CDR3 used the HTBI primer set with the Qiagen OneStep RT-PCR kit. Most expanded thyroid clonotypes (frequency above 0.001) were also detected in blood, a finding suggesting that blood repertoires may reflect thyroid immune responses. A model built on a 13 V-J signature distinguished ophthalmopathy from stable hyperthyroidism, reaching about 89% sensitivity and about 81% specificity in cross-validation and 80%/75% in testing. In validation, progression to ophthalmopathy was predicted by the model with about 70% sensitivity and roughly 76% specificity, a median of about 6.4 months before onset. TCR V-J signatures able to tell the groups apart were searched for in a discovery cohort of 90 to 100 patients, of whom over 40 had Graves' ophthalmopathy and 55 to 60 had stable Graves' hyperthyroidism. An independent validation cohort of under 20 hyperthyroidism patients and approximately 16 patients who later progressed to ophthalmopathy tested prospective prediction of ophthalmopathy. The approximately 100 discovery patients were randomly split 7:3 into training and test sets. In several Graves' hyperthyroidism patients, the study also compared T-cell repertoires from thyroid tissue with T-cell repertoires from blood. Following sampling, methimazole starting at 30 mg daily was given to hyperthyroidism patients, and high-dose intravenous methylprednisolone was given to ophthalmopathy patients. Libraries were constructed in a second round of multiplex PCR, after which size selection and purification were carried out. Libraries were sequenced paired-end with 100 bp reads on an Illumina HiSeq2000. SOAPnuke was used to process the raw data, removing reads that contained adapters or uncalled bases, had a mean Phred below 15, or lacked an exact match to the constant primer or identifier. High-quality paired reads were merged with COPE v1.2.5, and unique nucleotide sequences were defined as clonotypes. MiTCR v1.1 was used to align the clonotypes against IMGT TRBV, TRBD and TRBJ reference segments. Only V-J combinations with frequency above 0.0001, covering about 99% of repertoires, were analysed. The TCS score was defined as F50 (clonal expansion) divided by E x V (chaos), with BLOSUM62-based TCRdist calculated between CDR3 peptides within each V-J. Welch's t-statistics and random forest reduced fewer than 550 V-J features to roughly 13, which were used in a naive Bayes classifier (R e1071). Sample size was not statistically predetermined, and investigators were not blinded to group allocation. The paper describes TCR Vbeta CDR3 sequencing of 135 peripheral blood samples, made up of fewer than 50 ophthalmopathy patients, approximately 73 hyperthyroidism patients and some 17 progressor patients.

This sequence uses TRBV28 and TRBJ1-1, with TRBD1 tentatively as D gene (6 bases match). The sample in question was peripheral blood mononuclear cells (PBMCs), obtained at new diagnosis, from a patient treated with antithyroid drugs. The TCR sequence derives from a young woman with Graves disease. Donor details come from another sample of the same person, matched by shared clones. Here the CDR3 is given as CASNQLTGRNTEAFF. The sequence in DNA is TGTGCCAGCAACCAACTGACAGGCCGGAACACTGAAGCTTTCTTT.